Each of the 20 T cell receptor beta chains below was sequenced from the same sample in a study of T cells after yellow fever vaccination. Each CDR3 protein is one row after TCRdb ran MiXCR on the 5' RACE reads. Among some 300,000 distinct CDR3 sequences listed, 7.5% to 9.5% were seen once. The sequenced sample was CD4+ T cells sorted from PBMCs, obtained 5 days after the yellow fever booster vaccination. Every receptor here comes from a man aged 18-30 years who received the YFV17D yellow fever vaccine.

The genes are TRBV3-1 and TRBJ2-3; no definite D call. The V end was cut by 7 bases, the J end by 2 bases, with 16 bases between. The germline V gene has CDR1 LGHDT and CDR2 YNNKEL (reference sequence). The CDR3 spans 15 residues. The CDR3 loop is CASTPTATLTDTQYF. CDR3 bases: TGTGCCAGCACCCCCACTGCCACCCTCACAGATACGCAGTATTTT.

V and J are TRBV20-1 and TRBJ1-4; D may be TRBD1 (5 bases). The V end was cut by 4 bases, the J end by 8 bases, with 11 bases between. The V gene's germline CDR1 is DFQATT and CDR2 SNEGSKA (reference sequence). This CDR3 has 12 residues. DNA for the CDR3: TGCAGTGCTAAGGACACTGCCGAAAAACTGTTTTTT. This encodes CSAKDTAEKLFF.

This chain uses TRBV6-2 or TRBV6-3 with TRBJ2-7; TRBD1 aligns across 10 bases. The CDR3 runs 13 residues. The V segment lost 4 bases and the J segment 3 bases; nucleotides outside the gene matches: 0. Germline CDR1 is MNHEY and CDR2 is SVGEGT. The CDR3 region has the DNA TGTGCCAGCAGTTGGGACAGGGGCTACGAGCAGTACGTC. The encoded protein is CASSWDRGYEQYV.

The V call is TRBV11-2, the J call TRBJ2-1; the D gene is possibly TRBD1 (5 bases). Germline lookup yields CDR1 SGHAT and CDR2 FQNNGV. The V and J ends lost 6 bases and 2 bases respectively, with 8 bases between them. The CDR3 contains 13 residues. The DNA of the CDR3 is TGTGCCAGCAGGCAGGGAACCTACAATGAGCAGTTCTTC. It translates to CASRQGTYNEQFF.

This clonotype was observed a handful of times. This sequence joins TRBV12-3 or TRBV12-4 and TRBJ1-4, with 11 bases lining up with TRBD1. The V segment lost 1 base and the J segment 7 bases; nucleotides outside the gene matches: 11. The CDR3 totals 18 residues. CDR3 sequence: CASSLGRGQGGRPEKLFF. CDR3 nucleotides: TGTGCCAGCAGTTTAGGGAGGGGACAGGGGGGCCGGCCTGAAAAACTGTTTTTT.

There are a few counts of this clonotype. This chain links TRBV11-2 with TRBJ2-2; 10 bases match TRBD1. The J segment lost 0 bases and the V segment lost 1 base, leaving 8 bases of the junction unmatched. Germline assignment: CDR1 SGHAT and CDR2 FQNNGV. This CDR3 region has 19 residues. CDR3 coding DNA: TGTGCCAGCAGCTTAGTCCCGGGACAGGGGTCGACGAACACCGGGGAGCTGTTTTTT. This translates into CASSLVPGQGSTNTGELFF.

The chain links TRBV7-6 to TRBJ1-2, with a tentative D call TRBD1 (6 bases). V shed 4 bases and J shed 5 bases, with 26 bases lying between them. Germline assignment: CDR1 SGHVS and CDR2 FNYEAQ. This CDR3 comprises 18 residues. DNA for the CDR3: TGTGCCAGCAGCTACCCTAAGCCGGGACATCCAGGAATTTATGGCTACACCTTC. It codes for CASSYPKPGHPGIYGYTF.

This clonotype was detected only a few times. This rearrangement joins TRBV20-1 to TRBJ1-1; D call uncertain. V lost 6 bases and J lost 0, with 11 bases in between. Per the germline V gene, CDR1 is DFQATT and CDR2 is SNEGSKA (reference sequence). This CDR3 spans 13 amino acids. The CDR3 DNA follows: TGCAGTGCGCGAAGAAACATGAACACTGAAGCTTTCTTT. Translating gives CSARRNMNTEAFF.

This clonotype has only a few counts. The chain has TRBV12-3 or TRBV12-4 and TRBJ1-3, with no clear D. V was trimmed by 7 bases and J by 0 bases, leaving 7 bases between them. The CDR3 contains 13 residues. The CDR3 bases are TGTGCCAGCAAAAGGGACTCTGGAAACACCATATATTTT. It specifies CASKRDSGNTIYF.

This clonotype was detected many times. The chain couples TRBV27 to TRBJ2-2; D ambiguous. Per the germline V gene, CDR1 is MNHEY and CDR2 is SMNVEV (reference sequence). V was shortened by 5 bases and J by 0 bases, with 10 bases between the two germline ends. The CDR3 runs 15 residues. The CDR3 sequence is CASSTNGPNTGELFF. The CDR3 nucleotides read TGTGCCAGCAGTACCAATGGGCCGAACACCGGGGAGCTGTTTTTT.

This clonotype was seen more than once but under ten times. The chain uses TRBV5-4 and TRBJ2-3; D uncertain. Germline loops: CDR1 SGHNT, CDR2 YYREEE (reference sequence). CDR3 size: 14 residues. The ends were cut back, 1 base at V and 2 bases at J, with 8 bases in the middle. Here the CDR3 DNA reads TGTGCCAGCAGCTTGAAGGGCGACACAGATACGCAGTATTTT. The encoded protein is CASSLKGDTDTQYF.

The chain employs TRBV18 and TRBJ1-2, with 7 bases matching TRBD1. This CDR3 contains 13 residues. The V segment lost 6 bases and the J segment 5 bases; nucleotides outside the gene matches: 6. Germline V gene lookup returns CDR1 KGHSH and CDR2 LQKENI. The CDR3 here is CASSFDRVYGYTF. The CDR3 nucleotides read TGTGCCAGCTCGTTCGACAGGGTTTATGGCTACACCTTC. Together with reference TRBV18 and TRBJ1-2, the CDR3 gives the full variable domain: NAGVMQNPRHLVRRRGQEARLRCSPMKGHSHVYWYRQLPEEGLKFMVYLQKENIIDESGMPKERFSAEFPKEGPSILRIQQVVRGDSAAYFCASSFDRVYGYTFGSGTRLTVV.

The sample holds many counts of this clonotype. V and J are TRBV12-3 or TRBV12-4 and TRBJ2-7; D is undetermined. CDR3 length: 18 residues. V lost 3 bases and J 3 bases, leaving 24 bases between the germline ends. The CDR3 reads CASSFGIVWADGNYEQYF. CDR3 nucleotides: TGTGCCAGCAGTTTTGGAATAGTGTGGGCAGATGGAAACTACGAGCAGTACTTC.

The sample holds a few counts of this clonotype. The rearrangement links TRBV4-3 to TRBJ2-7; D remains ambiguous. V lost 0 bases and J 0 bases, leaving 9 bases between the germline ends. The CDR3 is made up of 15 amino acids. In germline, CDR1 is LGHNA, CDR2 YSLEER. The CDR3 nucleotides read TGCGCCAGCAGCCAAGATTTATTGGTCTCCTACGAGCAGTACTTC. Protein product: CASSQDLLVSYEQYF.

The sample holds a few counts of this clonotype. The J gene is TRBJ1-5, the V gene TRBV10-3, with D perhaps matching TRBD1 (5 bases). The CDR3 runs 13 residues. Trimming removed 8 bases at V and 5 bases at J, with 13 bases between. Germline-derived CDR1 and CDR2 are ENHRY and SYGVKD. Here the CDR3 reads CAIGVGEYQPQHF. In nucleotides, the CDR3 is TGTGCCATCGGGGTAGGGGAGTATCAGCCCCAGCATTTT.

There are a few counts of this clonotype. This chain uses TRBV5-1 with TRBJ2-1, with TRBD2 matching over 9 bases. The ends lost 4 bases at V and 7 bases at J; junction bases unmatched: 9. CDR1 SGHRS and CDR2 YFSETQ come from the germline V gene. CDR3 size: 15 residues. The CDR3 loop reads CASSELAGSGNEQFF. Here the CDR3 DNA reads TGCGCCAGCAGCGAGCTAGCGGGGTCTGGTAATGAGCAGTTCTTC.

The V call is TRBV4-2, the J call TRBJ1-4; no clear D. CDR3 size: 16 residues. Trimming cost V 0 bases and J 8 bases, with 16 bases left between them. Germline CDR1 reads LGHNA; CDR2 reads YNFKEQ. CDR3 sequence reads: CASSQDGGRLGEKLFF. The CDR3 DNA reads TGTGCCAGCAGCCAAGACGGTGGCCGGCTGGGGGAAAAACTGTTTTTT.

This clonotype was recorded at least ten times. The rearrangement joins TRBV5-6 to TRBJ2-7; no firm D call. CDR1 is SGHDT and CDR2 is YYEEEE in the germline V gene. Trimming stripped 2 bases from V and 3 bases from J, with 21 bases between. The CDR3 is 17 residues long. CDR3 DNA sequence: TGTGCCAGCAGCTTTTTTACGTTGACACCGATGGGCTACGAGCAGTACGTC. Protein product: CASSFFTLTPMGYEQYV.

The chain joins TRBV6-2 or TRBV6-3 to TRBJ2-5; a weak D match, TRBD1 (6 bases). V lost 7 bases, J lost 5 bases, and 14 bases lay in between. Looked up from germline, CDR1 is MNHEY and CDR2 is SVGEGT. The CDR3 is 13 residues long. The CDR3 bases are TGTGCCAGCACCCTCCAGGGGTATGAGACCCAGTACTTC. Its translation is CASTLQGYETQYF.

There are a few counts of this clonotype. The V call is TRBV20-1, the J call TRBJ1-1; possible D gene TRBD1, 6 bases. The germline V and J ends were trimmed by 0 bases and 9 bases, with 14 bases remaining between them. The CDR3 spans 13 residues. CDR1 and CDR2 (germline): DFQATT, SNEGSKA (reference sequence). In DNA form, the CDR3 reads TGCAGTGCTAGAGATCGTACAGGGACTAAAGCTTTCTTT. Protein sequence: CSARDRTGTKAFF.